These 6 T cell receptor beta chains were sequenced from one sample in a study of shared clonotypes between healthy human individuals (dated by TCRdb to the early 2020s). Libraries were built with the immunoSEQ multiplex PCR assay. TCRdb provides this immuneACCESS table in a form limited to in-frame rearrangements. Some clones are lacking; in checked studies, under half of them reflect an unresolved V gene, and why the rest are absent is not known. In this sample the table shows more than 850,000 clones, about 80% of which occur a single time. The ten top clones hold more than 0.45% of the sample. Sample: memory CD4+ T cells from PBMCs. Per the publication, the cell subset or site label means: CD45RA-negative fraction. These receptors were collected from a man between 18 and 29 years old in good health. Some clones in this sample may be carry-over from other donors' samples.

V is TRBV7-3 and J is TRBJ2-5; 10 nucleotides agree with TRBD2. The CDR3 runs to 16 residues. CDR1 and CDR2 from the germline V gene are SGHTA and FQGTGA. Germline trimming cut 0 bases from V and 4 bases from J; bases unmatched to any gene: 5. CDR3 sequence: CASSLTRASGRETQYF. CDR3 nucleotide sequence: TGTGCCAGCAGCTTAACCCGAGCTAGCGGGAGAGAGACCCAGTACTTC.

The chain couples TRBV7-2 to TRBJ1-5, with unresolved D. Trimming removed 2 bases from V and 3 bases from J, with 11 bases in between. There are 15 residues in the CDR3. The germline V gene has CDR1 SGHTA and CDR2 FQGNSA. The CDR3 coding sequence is TGTGCCAGCAGCTTATTCTTGGGGAACAATCAGCCCCAGCATTTT. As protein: CASSLFLGNNQPQHF.

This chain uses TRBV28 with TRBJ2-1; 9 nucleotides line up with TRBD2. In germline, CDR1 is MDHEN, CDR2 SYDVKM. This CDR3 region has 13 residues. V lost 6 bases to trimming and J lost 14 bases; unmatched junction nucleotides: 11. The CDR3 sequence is CASRSRAGGSEFF. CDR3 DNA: TGTGCCAGCAGGTCACGAGCGGGAGGTAGTGAGTTCTTC.

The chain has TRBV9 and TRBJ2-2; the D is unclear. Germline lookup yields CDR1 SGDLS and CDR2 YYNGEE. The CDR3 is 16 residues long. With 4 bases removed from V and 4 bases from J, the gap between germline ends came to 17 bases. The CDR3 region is CASSPPASRGTGELFF. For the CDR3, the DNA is TGTGCCAGCAGCCCCCCCGCGTCCAGAGGCACCGGGGAGCTGTTTTTT.

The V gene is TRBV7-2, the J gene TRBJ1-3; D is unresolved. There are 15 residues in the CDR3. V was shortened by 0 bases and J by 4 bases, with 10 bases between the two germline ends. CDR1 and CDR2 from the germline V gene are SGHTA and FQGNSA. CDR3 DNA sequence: TGTGCCAGCAGCTTAGCGGAGGGATCGGGAAACACCATATATTTT. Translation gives CASSLAEGSGNTIYF.

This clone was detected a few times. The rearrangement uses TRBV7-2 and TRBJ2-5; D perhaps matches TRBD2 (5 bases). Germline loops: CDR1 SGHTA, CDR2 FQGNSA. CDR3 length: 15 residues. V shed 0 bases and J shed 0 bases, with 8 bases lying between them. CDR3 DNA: TGTGCCAGCAGCTTAGCAGGTAGCGACCAAGAGACCCAGTACTTC. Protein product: CASSLAGSDQETQYF.